This entry lists 26 T cell receptor beta chains sequenced from one sample in a study of T cell responses to AZD1222 COVID-19 vaccine. Profiled with immunoSEQ multiplex PCR; TCRdb holds only in-frame clones, not every one. The sample gives about 86,000 clones, 88% of which show up once; less than 9% is in the top ten. This specimen was peripheral blood, taken 28 days after the second AZD1222 dose. The receptor set was obtained from an adult who received the AZD1222 COVID-19 vaccine.

The chain links TRBV5-4 to TRBJ2-1; 8 bases line up with TRBD2. The CDR3 consists of 16 residues. With V trimmed by 0 bases and J by 7 bases, 9 bases remained unmatched. Per the germline V gene, CDR1 is SGHNT and CDR2 is YYREEE (reference sequence). The CDR3 reads CASSLAGGEGSNEQFF. The CDR3 region has the DNA TGTGCCAGCAGCTTGGCCGGGGGGGAGGGGTCAAATGAGCAGTTCTTC.

This chain connects TRBV19 to TRBJ1-4; maybe TRBD1 (6 bases). Trimming left V 9 bases short and J 10 bases short, with 9 bases between. Germline CDR1 reads LNHDA; CDR2 reads SQIVND (reference sequence). The length of the CDR3 is 10 residues. CDR3 in amino acids: CASRGGKLFF. The DNA for the CDR3 is TGTGCCAGCAGGGGTGGAAAACTGTTTTTT.

This clone occurred a few times. The genes are TRBV6-5 and TRBJ2-5; D call uncertain. V lost 7 bases and J lost 1, with 13 bases in between. CDR3 length: 14 residues. CDR1 is MNHEY, CDR2 SVGAGI, per germline. DNA of the CDR3: TGTGCCAGCAACCCTTGGGAACCCCAAGAGACCCAGTACTTC. It yields the protein CASNPWEPQETQYF.

CDR3 sequence: CASSQDRGYGYTF. In DNA, the CDR3 is TGTGCCAGCAGCCAAGACAGGGGCTATGGCTACACCTTC. The genes are TRBV5-4 and TRBJ1-2; 8 bases are a match to TRBD1. The germline V gene has CDR1 SGHNT and CDR2 YYREEE (reference sequence). This CDR3 has 13 residues. J lost 4 bases, V lost 4 bases, and 3 bases had no gene match.

The chain has TRBV6-4 and TRBJ2-3; D is perhaps TRBD1 or TRBD2 (5 bases each). V was clipped by 3 bases and J by 5 bases, with 6 bases between them. Germline CDR1 MRHNA, CDR2 SNTAGT. This CDR3 is built from 12 residues. The CDR3: CASSEGEDTQYF. In DNA form, the CDR3 reads TGTGCCAGCAGTGAGGGGGAAGATACGCAGTATTTT.

Remarks on this clone: One end of the junction does not line up with germline, which may come from a read error. The chain recombines TRBV7-7 with TRBJ2-5; 14 positions agree with TRBD2. Germline CDR1 is SSHAT and CDR2 is FNYEAQ (reference sequence). The CDR3 runs 17 residues. Written as DNA, the CDR3 is TGTGCTAGCAGCTTAGGGGGACTAGCGGGAGTAGGTGAGACCCAGTACTTC. As protein: CASSLGGLAGVGETQYF.

This clone was found once. The chain has TRBV5-1 and TRBJ2-1, with no clear D. CDR1 and CDR2 from the germline V gene are SGHRS and YFSETQ. The CDR3 loop spans 12 amino acids. Deletions cut 5 bases from V and 6 bases from J, with 9 bases between. The CDR3 sequence is CASRYLSNEQFF. As DNA, the CDR3 is TGCGCCAGCAGATACCTAAGCAATGAGCAGTTCTTC.

This chain connects TRBV7-9 to TRBJ2-1; D possibly uses TRBD1 or TRBD2 (5 bases each). Looked up from germline, CDR1 is SEHNR and CDR2 is FQNEAQ (reference sequence). V dropped 10 bases and J dropped 15 bases, with 31 bases sitting between them. This CDR3 region has 15 residues. CDR3 amino acids: CATRGVPLNTMSLFF. As DNA, the CDR3 is TGTGCCACCAGAGGGGTACCACTAAATACAATGAGTCTGTTCTTC.

The chain links TRBV7-8 to TRBJ1-1, with D possibly TRBD1 on 6 matching bases. In germline, CDR1 is SGHVS, CDR2 FQNEAQ. Deletions cut 1 base from V and 1 base from J, with 10 bases between. The CDR3 sequence is 15 residues long. CDR3 sequence (DNA): TGTGCCAGCAGCTTAGGTACCAGGGGGAACACTGAAGCTTTCTTT. Encoded protein: CASSLGTRGNTEAFF.

The chain carries TRBV5-4 and TRBJ1-2; a possible D gene is TRBD1 (5 bases). This CDR3 comprises 17 residues. Trimming shortened V by 0 bases and J by 0 bases, and 15 bases separated the two germline ends. Germline CDR1 is SGHNT and CDR2 is YYREEE (reference sequence). The CDR3 DNA reads TGTGCCAGCAGCTTGGTACCGGGACGGCTAGCTAACTATGGCTACACCTTC. As protein: CASSLVPGRLANYGYTF. The complete variable domain, with remaining parts taken from reference TRBV5-4 and TRBJ1-2, reads ETGVTQSPTHLIKTRGQQVTLRCSSQSGHNTVSWYQQALGQGPQFIFQYYREEENGRGNFPPRFSGLQFPNYSSELNVNALELDDSALYLCASSLVPGRLANYGYTFGSGTRLTVV.

This rearrangement joins TRBV5-1 to TRBJ1-2; unclear D gene. The CDR3 is 16 residues long. Germline V gene sequence: CDR1 SGHRS, CDR2 YFSETQ. Trimming took 3 bases from V and 5 from J, leaving 20 bases between them. The CDR3 here is CASSSNGPSEEYGYTF. In nucleotides, the CDR3 is TGCGCCAGCAGCTCCAATGGGCCGTCGGAGGAGTATGGCTACACCTTC.

V usage is TRBV5-5 and J usage is TRBJ1-5, with unresolved D. The germline V gene has CDR1 SGHKS and CDR2 YYEKEE (reference sequence). The CDR3 consists of 15 residues. The ends were cut back, 0 bases at V and 0 bases at J, with 7 bases in the middle. As DNA, the CDR3 is TGTGCCAGCAGCTTGGTCGGGATTAGCAATCAGCCCCAGCATTTT. It translates to CASSLVGISNQPQHF.

To note about this clone: Germline is not matched at one junction end, which may reflect a read error. CDR3 in amino acids: CGWGANTGELFF. The DNA for the CDR3 is TGCGGTTGGGGGGCGAACACCGGGGAGCTGTTTTTT. The chain has TRBV5-4 and TRBJ2-2; D is perhaps TRBD2 (6 bases). The germline gives CDR1 SGHNT, CDR2 YYREEE (reference sequence). The CDR3 loop spans 12 amino acids.

The chain joins TRBV7-9 to TRBJ2-3; 8 bases agree with TRBD2. Germline V lookup: CDR1 SEHNR, CDR2 FQNEAQ (reference sequence). J gave up 3 bases and V 5 bases, and 13 bases lay outside the gene matches. The CDR3 runs 17 residues. The CDR3 coding sequence is TGTGCCAGCAGCGACGACTTGGTCCAGCGGGAGACAGATACGCAGTATTTT. Protein product: CASSDDLVQRETDTQYF.

This clone was seen a few times. For the CDR3, the DNA is TGTGCCACCAGTGCCGTGGACAGGGTAAACATTCAGTACTTC. Translation: CATSAVDRVNIQYF. The V call is TRBV24-1, the J call TRBJ2-4, with 8 nucleotides matching TRBD1. The CDR3 contains 14 residues. The germline CDR1 and CDR2 sequences are KGHDR and SFDVKD. V shed 5 bases, J shed 6 bases, and the junction held 5 bases outside the gene matches.

There are a few counts of this clone. This rearrangement joins TRBV7-9 to TRBJ2-2; 9 bases map to TRBD2. CDR1 is SEHNR, CDR2 FQNEAQ, per germline (reference sequence). V lost 6 bases, J lost 1 base, and 9 bases stayed unmatched. This CDR3 spans 17 amino acids. CDR3 DNA sequence: TGTGCCAGCAGGCCTAGACTAGCGGCTAAGAACACCGGGGAGCTGTTTTTT. Translated: CASRPRLAAKNTGELFF. Full variable domain (rest looked up from reference TRBV7-9 and TRBJ2-2): DTGVSQNPRHKITKRGQNVTFRCDPISEHNRLYWYRQTLGQGPEFLTYFQNEAQLEKSRLLSDRFSAERPKGSFSTLEIQRTEQGDSAMYLCASRPRLAAKNTGELFFGEGSRLTVL.

This chain links TRBV7-2 with TRBJ1-2; perhaps TRBD1 as D (5 bases). Germline CDR1 and CDR2: SGHTA and FQGNSA. Between the trimmed V and J ends, which lost 7 bases and 8 bases, there was a span of 20 bases. The CDR3 is 14 residues long. The CDR3 region has the DNA TGTGCCAGCACCCCATCGGGACGTTTTGAGGGCTACACCTTC. Protein product: CASTPSGRFEGYTF.

The table lists this clone with a few counts. The chain is built from TRBV5-1 and TRBJ2-1; 8 nucleotides line up with TRBD2. V lost 5 bases and J lost 8; bases outside the gene matches: 3. CDR1 is SGHRS, CDR2 YFSETQ, per germline. The CDR3 totals 12 residues. CDR3 protein: CASRYSGDEQFF. The CDR3 nucleotides are TGCGCCAGCAGGTATAGCGGGGATGAGCAGTTCTTC.

This rearrangement joins TRBV7-9 to TRBJ1-4; D is ambiguous. There are 15 residues in the CDR3. In germline, CDR1 is SEHNR, CDR2 FQNEAQ (reference sequence). The V and J ends lost 5 bases and 3 bases respectively, with 13 bases between them. CDR3: CASSHPRQPNEKLFF. The CDR3 bases are TGTGCCAGCAGCCACCCACGGCAGCCTAATGAAAAACTGTTTTTT.

The CDR3 DNA reads TGTGCCAGCAGTCCCGGGACAGGAGCCCTCTATGGCTACACCTTC. Its protein is CASSPGTGALYGYTF. V and J are TRBV27 and TRBJ1-2, with 8 bases fitting TRBD1. Germline V CDR1 and CDR2: MNHEY, SMNVEV (reference sequence). This CDR3 spans 15 amino acids. V was pared by 5 bases and J by 4 bases, with 9 bases of the junction left unmatched.

The rearrangement uses TRBV4-2 and TRBJ2-7; TRBD2 matches 12 bases. The CDR3 totals 19 residues. The germline gives CDR1 LGHNA, CDR2 YNFKEQ. V was clipped by 0 bases and J by 3 bases; unmatched bases: 12. The CDR3: CASSQEASSGRALLYEQYF. The CDR3 DNA is TGTGCCAGCAGCCAAGAAGCATCTAGCGGGAGGGCCTTGCTCTACGAGCAGTACTTC.

The chain has TRBV10-1 and TRBJ2-1; D is perhaps TRBD1 (7 bases). The CDR3 runs 15 residues. CDR1 is WNHNN, CDR2 SYGVQD, per germline (reference sequence). Trimming took 0 bases from V and 5 from J, leaving 11 bases between them. The CDR3 DNA reads as TGCGCCAGCAGTGAGTCAGGCAGGGGGGACAATGAGCAGTTCTTC. This encodes CASSESGRGDNEQFF.

The V gene is TRBV28, the J gene TRBJ1-6; 7 positions match TRBD1. The V gene end was trimmed by 3 bases and the J gene end by 6 bases; junction bases not matched to a gene: 17. The CDR3 spans 19 residues. CDR1 is MDHEN and CDR2 is SYDVKM in the germline V gene. This chain's CDR3 is CASSFWHGGGGEGNSPLHF. The DNA for the CDR3 is TGTGCCAGCAGTTTCTGGCATGGCGGAGGGGGCGAAGGTAATTCACCCCTCCACTTT.

The genes are TRBV28 and TRBJ1-2, with a possible D match to TRBD1 (6 bases). Trimming took off 8 bases at V and 7 bases at J, with 17 bases between the two ends. Germline-derived CDR1 and CDR2 are MDHEN and SYDVKM. CDR3 length equals 13 residues. The CDR3 spells CASGFIQGGGYTF. CDR3 nucleotide sequence: TGTGCCAGCGGGTTTATACAGGGAGGTGGCTACACCTTC.

The chain joins TRBV7-9 to TRBJ1-5; a possible D gene is TRBD1 (5 bases). Trimming stripped 5 bases from V and 5 bases from J, with 13 bases between. This CDR3 is 14 amino acids long. Germline assignment: CDR1 SEHNR and CDR2 FQNEAQ (reference sequence). CDR3 nucleotide sequence: TGTGCCAGCAGCCCCGGTGAGGGGCATCAGCCCCAGCATTTT. This translates into CASSPGEGHQPQHF.

This rearrangement joins TRBV3-1 (or the pseudogene TRBV3-2) to TRBJ1-3; D gene ambiguous. The germline V and J ends were trimmed by 0 bases and 5 bases, with 11 bases remaining between them. Per germline, CDR1 LGHDT and CDR2 YNNKEL (reference sequence). The CDR3 consists of 15 residues. The CDR3 DNA reads TGTGCCAGCAGCCAAGAGGCGGTTTTTCGAAACACCATATATTTT. It translates to CASSQEAVFRNTIYF.